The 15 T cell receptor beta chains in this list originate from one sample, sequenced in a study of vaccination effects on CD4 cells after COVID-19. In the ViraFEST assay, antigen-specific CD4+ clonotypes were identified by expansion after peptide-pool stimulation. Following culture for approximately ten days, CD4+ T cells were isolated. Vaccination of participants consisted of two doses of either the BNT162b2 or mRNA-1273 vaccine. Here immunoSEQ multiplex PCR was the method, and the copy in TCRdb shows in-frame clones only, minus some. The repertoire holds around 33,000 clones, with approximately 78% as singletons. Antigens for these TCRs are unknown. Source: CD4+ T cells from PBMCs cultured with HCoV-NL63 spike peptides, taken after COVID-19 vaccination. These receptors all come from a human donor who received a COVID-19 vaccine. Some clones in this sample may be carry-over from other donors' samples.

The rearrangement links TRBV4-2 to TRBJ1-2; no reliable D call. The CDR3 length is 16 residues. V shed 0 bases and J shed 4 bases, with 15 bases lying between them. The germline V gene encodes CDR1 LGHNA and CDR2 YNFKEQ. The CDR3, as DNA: TGTGCCAGCAGCCAAGACGGGAGACAAAGGAGCTATGGCTACACCTTC. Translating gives CASSQDGRQRSYGYTF.

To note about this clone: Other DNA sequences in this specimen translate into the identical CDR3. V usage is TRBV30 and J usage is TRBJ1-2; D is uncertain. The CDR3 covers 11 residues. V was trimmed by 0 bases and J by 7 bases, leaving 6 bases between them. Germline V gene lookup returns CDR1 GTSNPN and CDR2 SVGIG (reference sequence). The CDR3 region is CAWSVRGGYTF. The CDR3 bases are TGTGCCTGGAGTGTACGGGGTGGCTACACCTTC.

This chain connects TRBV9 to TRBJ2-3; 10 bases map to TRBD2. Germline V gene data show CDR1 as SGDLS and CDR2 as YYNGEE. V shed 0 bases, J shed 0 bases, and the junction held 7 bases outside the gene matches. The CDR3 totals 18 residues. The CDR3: CASSVVPSGGASTDTQYF. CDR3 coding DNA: TGTGCCAGCAGCGTAGTACCTAGCGGGGGAGCTAGCACAGATACGCAGTATTTT.

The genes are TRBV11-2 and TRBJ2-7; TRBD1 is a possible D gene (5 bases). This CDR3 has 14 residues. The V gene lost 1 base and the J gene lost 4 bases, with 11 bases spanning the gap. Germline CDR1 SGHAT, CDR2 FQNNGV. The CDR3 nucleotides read TGTGCCAGCAGCTTAGGGTCAGGGTTATACGAGCAGTACGTC. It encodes CASSLGSGLYEQYV.

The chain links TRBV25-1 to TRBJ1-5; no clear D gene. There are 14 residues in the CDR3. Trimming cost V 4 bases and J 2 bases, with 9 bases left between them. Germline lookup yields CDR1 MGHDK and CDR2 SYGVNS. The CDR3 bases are TGTGCCAGCAGTGGACGAAGAGGCAATCAGCCCCAGCATTTT. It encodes CASSGRRGNQPQHF.

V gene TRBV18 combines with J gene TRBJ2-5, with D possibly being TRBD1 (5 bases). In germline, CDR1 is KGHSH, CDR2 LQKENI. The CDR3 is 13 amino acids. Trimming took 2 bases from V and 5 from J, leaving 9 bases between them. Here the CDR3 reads CASSPGRVETQYF. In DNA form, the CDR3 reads TGTGCCAGCTCACCAGGCAGGGTTGAGACCCAGTACTTC.

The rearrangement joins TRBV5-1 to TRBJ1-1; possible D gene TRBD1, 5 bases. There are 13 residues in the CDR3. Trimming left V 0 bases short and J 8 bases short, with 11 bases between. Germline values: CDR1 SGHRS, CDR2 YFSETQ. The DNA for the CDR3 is TGCGCCAGCAGCTTGGTAGGGGCTCGGGAAGCTTTCTTT. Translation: CASSLVGAREAFF.

CDR3 amino acids: CASIPGGDIYYGYTF. The CDR3 DNA sequence: TGTGCCAGCATACCAGGGGGGGACATATACTATGGCTACACCTTC. The chain carries TRBV28 and TRBJ1-2, with 7 nucleotides matching TRBD1. The trim removed 7 bases at V and 3 bases at J, leaving 11 bases unmatched. Per the germline V gene, CDR1 is MDHEN and CDR2 is SYDVKM. This CDR3 is 15 amino acids long.

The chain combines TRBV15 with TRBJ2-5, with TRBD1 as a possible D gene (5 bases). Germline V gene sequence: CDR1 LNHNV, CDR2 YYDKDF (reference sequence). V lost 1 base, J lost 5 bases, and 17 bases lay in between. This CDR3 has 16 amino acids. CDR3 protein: CATSRGLDTIGETQYF. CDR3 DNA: TGTGCCACCAGCAGAGGTCTGGACACCATCGGGGAGACCCAGTACTTC.

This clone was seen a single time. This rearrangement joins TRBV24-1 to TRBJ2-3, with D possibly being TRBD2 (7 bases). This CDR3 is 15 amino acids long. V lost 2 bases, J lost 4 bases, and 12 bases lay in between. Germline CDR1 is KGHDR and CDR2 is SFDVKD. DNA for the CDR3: TGTGCCACCAGTGATTCGGGGGGCTTCGCAGATACGCAGTATTTT. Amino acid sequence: CATSDSGGFADTQYF.

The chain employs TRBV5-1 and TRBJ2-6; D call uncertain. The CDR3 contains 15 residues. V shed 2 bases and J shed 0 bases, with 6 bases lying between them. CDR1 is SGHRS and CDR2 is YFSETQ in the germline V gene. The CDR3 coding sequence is TGCGCCAGCAGCTTCGGAGCCTCTGGGGCCAACGTCCTGACTTTC. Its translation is CASSFGASGANVLTF.

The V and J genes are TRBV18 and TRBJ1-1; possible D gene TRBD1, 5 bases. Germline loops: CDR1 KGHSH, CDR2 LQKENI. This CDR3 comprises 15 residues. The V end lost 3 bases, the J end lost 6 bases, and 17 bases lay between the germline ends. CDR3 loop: CASSPHPGQYAEAFF. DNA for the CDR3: TGTGCCAGCTCACCCCACCCAGGGCAGTATGCTGAAGCTTTCTTT. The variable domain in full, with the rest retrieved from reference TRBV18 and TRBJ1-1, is NAGVMQNPRHLVRRRGQEARLRCSPMKGHSHVYWYRQLPEEGLKFMVYLQKENIIDESGMPKERFSAEFPKEGPSILRIQQVVRGDSAAYFCASSPHPGQYAEAFFGQGTRLTVV.

DNA for the CDR3: TGTGCCAGCTCACCTAGGCCCGAACAGACCCAGTACTTC. Translating it yields CASSPRPEQTQYF. This rearrangement joins TRBV18 to TRBJ2-5; D unclear. Germline-derived CDR1 and CDR2 are KGHSH and LQKENI. V lost 3 bases, J lost 6 bases, and 11 bases lay in between. The CDR3 sequence is 13 residues long.

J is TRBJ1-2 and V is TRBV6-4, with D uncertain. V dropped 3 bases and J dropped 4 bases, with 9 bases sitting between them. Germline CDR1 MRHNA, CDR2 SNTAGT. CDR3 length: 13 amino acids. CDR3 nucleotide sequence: TGTGCCAGCAGTGAAACGGCCGGCTATGGCTACACCTTC. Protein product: CASSETAGYGYTF.

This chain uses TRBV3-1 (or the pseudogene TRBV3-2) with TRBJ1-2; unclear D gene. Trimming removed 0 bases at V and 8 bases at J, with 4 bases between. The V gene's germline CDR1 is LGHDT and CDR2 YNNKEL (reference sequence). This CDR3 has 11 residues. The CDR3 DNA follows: TGTGCCAGCAGCCAAGAGAGGGGCTACACCTTC. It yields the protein CASSQERGYTF.